A selection of T cell receptor beta chains follows, all from one sample in a study of blood T cells in healthy people across ages. TCRdb recomputed calls from the 5' RACE reads with MiXCR, one row per CDR3 protein. The table shows roughly 1,500,000 distinct CDR3 sequences, with 40% to 50% occurring only once. Sequencing was done on a sample of blood. All receptors come from a woman aged 18-35 years in good health. Each CDR3 is given with its conserved first and last residue. D genes are given only for firm matches. Clone size appears in some rows only: once, few, many, or a class for an expanded clone.

few,TRBD2,TRBV5-1,TRBJ2-7,TGCGCCAGCAGCATCAGCGGGGGGACCTACAATGAGCAGTACTTC,CASSISGGTYNEQYF
NA,TRBD2,TRBV12-3/TRBV12-4,TRBJ2-1,TGTGCCAGCAGTTTAGGATTAGCGGGGGTTGAGCAGTTCTTC,CASSLGLAGVEQFF
few,TRBD2,TRBV6-2/TRBV6-3,TRBJ2-5,TGTGCCAGCAGTCGACTCCCCGGACTAGCGGGGCAAGAGACCCAGTACTTC,CASSRLPGLAGQETQYF
NA,NA,TRBV7-9,TRBJ1-1,TGTGCCAGCAGCTCAGCCCCCGGGGTAGCTTTCTTT,CASSSAPGVAFF
few,NA,TRBV15,TRBJ2-7,TGTGCCACCAGCAGAGTAAGCCTATCCTACGAGCAGTACTTC,CATSRVSLSYEQYF
NA,NA,TRBV6-2/TRBV6-3,TRBJ1-1,TGTGCCAGCTCGGACAGCTCGTCGAACACTGAAGCTTTCTTT,CASSDSSSNTEAFF
NA,NA,TRBV2,TRBJ2-5,TGTGCCAGCAGGCCGGAGACCTCCCCGGGGACCCAGTACTTC,CASRPETSPGTQYF
NA,TRBD1,TRBV5-1,TRBJ1-2,TGCGCCAGCAGCTTGGCCGCCGGACAGGGACTCGACAACTATGGCTACACCTTC,CASSLAAGQGLDNYGYTF
NA,NA,TRBV2,TRBJ1-2,TGTGCCAGCAGTGATTGGGGGACCTATGGCTACACCTTC,CASSDWGTYGYTF
few,NA,TRBV12-3/TRBV12-4,TRBJ1-1,TGTGCCAGCAGCTCCTCGGAGGGACTGAACACTGAAGCTTTCTTT,CASSSSEGLNTEAFF
NA,NA,TRBV4-2,TRBJ1-5,TGTGCCAGCAGCCAAGAGGGGGACAGCAATCAGCCCCAGCATTTT,CASSQEGDSNQPQHF
few,NA,TRBV12-3/TRBV12-4,TRBJ2-5,TGTGCCAGCAGTCCGGGACCGGGGAAAGAGACCCAGTACTTC,CASSPGPGKETQYF
NA,NA,TRBV6-5,TRBJ1-4,TGTGCCAGCAGTTACTCAAGGGGGTCTGAAAAACTGTTTTTT,CASSYSRGSEKLFF
NA,NA,TRBV7-9,TRBJ2-1,TGTGCCAGCAGCGTATCAACCCAGTTCTTC,CASSVSTQFF
NA,TRBD2,TRBV12-3/TRBV12-4,TRBJ2-5,TGTGCCAGCAACGTTACTAGCGGGAGGCCGTCCTATCGGCTCGGGGAGCAGTACTTC,CASNVTSGRPSYRLGEQYF
NA,NA,TRBV18,TRBJ2-1,TGTGCCAGCTCACTAAGAACCGGGACTCCCTCCTACAATGAGCAGTTCTTC,CASSLRTGTPSYNEQFF
NA,TRBD1,TRBV5-1,TRBJ1-2,TGCGCCAGCCGACCCGCCGGACAGGGTGGGTATGGCTACACCTTC,CASRPAGQGGYGYTF
few,TRBD2,TRBV2,TRBJ2-1,TGTGCCAGCAGGCTCGGGACTAGTCGAGACAATGAGCAGTTCTTC,CASRLGTSRDNEQFF
few,NA,TRBV29-1,TRBJ2-5,TGCAGCGTTGAAGATCACCGCCTAGCGCCCGGGGAGCAGTACTTC,CSVEDHRLAPGEQYF
few,TRBD2,TRBV29-1,TRBJ2-1,TGCAGCGTTGAAAGAGCGGGGGGGCTGAGCTCCTACAATGAGCAGTTCTTC,CSVERAGGLSSYNEQFF
NA,NA,TRBV13,TRBJ2-3,TGTGCCAGCAGCTCTTTGGGACGGGCGGATACGCAGTATTTT,CASSSLGRADTQYF
few,NA,TRBV5-1,TRBJ1-1,TGCGCCAGCAGCTTGTCGGGCAATCTGAACACTGAAGCTTTCTTT,CASSLSGNLNTEAFF
few,NA,TRBV20-1,TRBJ2-3,TGCAGTGCTAGACATCCAGGGAAGTTCGAGAGAGGGGATACGCAGTATTTT,CSARHPGKFERGDTQYF
NA,TRBD1,TRBV20-1,TRBJ2-7,TGCGTACCCGGGACAGCCTCCTACAATGAGCAGTACTTC,CVPGTASYNEQYF
NA,NA,TRBV6-1,TRBJ2-7,TGTGCCAGCAGTATATACAGGGAAATGAACGAGCAGTACTTC,CASSIYREMNEQYF
few,TRBD1,TRBV12-3/TRBV12-4,TRBJ2-3,TGTGCCAGCAGCCTGACAGGGGTTGAAGATACGCAGTATTTT,CASSLTGVEDTQYF
NA,NA,TRBV2,TRBJ2-1,TGTGCCAGCAGCTATAGCGACCACTCCTACAATGAGCAGTTCTTC,CASSYSDHSYNEQFF
few,TRBD1,TRBV6-6,TRBJ2-1,TGTGCCAGTTCGGGACAGGAAGGGAATGAGCAGTTCTTC,CASSGQEGNEQFF
many,NA,TRBV29-1,TRBJ2-1,TGCAGCGTTGAAGGCCCCGGGATGCACAATGAGCAGTTCTTC,CSVEGPGMHNEQFF
NA,NA,TRBV6-5,TRBJ1-2,TGTGCCAGCAGTGCCGATCTAATCTATGGCTACACCTTC,CASSADLIYGYTF
once,NA,TRBV6-1,TRBJ1-2,TGTGCCACCTACGGAGGGAATGTGGGTGGCTACACCTTC,CATYGGNVGGYTF
NA,TRBD2,TRBV12-5,TRBJ2-1,TGTGCTAGTGGCCCCCCGACTAGCGCCCTATACAATGAGCAGTTCTTC,CASGPPTSALYNEQFF
NA,NA,TRBV5-1,TRBJ1-2,TGCGCCAGCAGCCGGGAGGCAGAATACTATGGCTACACCTTC,CASSREAEYYGYTF
NA,TRBD1,TRBV29-1,TRBJ2-5,TGCAGCGTTGATAAAGGGGGCAAGGAGACCCAGTACTTC,CSVDKGGKETQYF
NA,TRBD2,TRBV10-3,TRBJ2-3,TGTGCCACCGGGACTAGCGGACCAGATACGCAGTATTTT,CATGTSGPDTQYF
NA,NA,TRBV3-1,TRBJ2-1,TGTGCCAGCAGCCCCCAATGGTCTGGTGGCAATGAGCAGTTCTTC,CASSPQWSGGNEQFF
NA,NA,TRBV2,TRBJ2-3,TGTGCCAGCAGTCCCCATGGGGGCGGCATAGATACGCAGTATTTT,CASSPHGGGIDTQYF
NA,NA,TRBV7-2,TRBJ2-1,TGTGCCAGCAGCTTACAGTCCTACAATGAGCAGTTCTTC,CASSLQSYNEQFF
NA,TRBD1,TRBV12-3/TRBV12-4,TRBJ2-6,TGTGCCAGCAGCCGGACAGGCATCTCTGGGGCCAACGTCCTGACTTTC,CASSRTGISGANVLTF
few,NA,TRBV20-1,TRBJ2-7,TGCAGTGCTAGTCGTGGGGTAGGCTACGAGCAGTACTTC,CSASRGVGYEQYF
NA,NA,TRBV28,TRBJ1-3,TGTGCCAGCAGACAGGGAAATGGAAACACCATATATTTT,CASRQGNGNTIYF
NA,NA,TRBV27,TRBJ2-3,TGTGCCAGCAATAGCGAGAGGTTCACAGATACGCAGTATTTT,CASNSERFTDTQYF
few,NA,TRBV6-5,TRBJ2-7,TGTGCCAGCAGTTACTCGGAGGGAGTGGGCTCCTACGAGCAGTACTTC,CASSYSEGVGSYEQYF
once,NA,TRBV27,TRBJ2-3,TGTGCCAGCAGTTTATCGTTCCGGCCCACCACCCAAGATACGCAGTATTTT,CASSLSFRPTTQDTQYF